The 32 T cell receptor beta chains reported below all come from one sample, sequenced in a study of blood T cells in healthy people across ages. For the second PCR, which ran for about 7 to 11 cycles, a sample-barcoded 5' primer and a J-beta primer mix were used. One entry per CDR3 protein results from TCRdb running MiXCR on the 5' RACE reads. The table lists about 970,000 distinct CDR3 sequences, approximately 50% of them singletons. The sequencing sample was made of blood. These receptors all stem from a woman between 55 and 75 years old in good health.

The V gene is TRBV20-1, the J gene TRBJ2-3; D call uncertain. The CDR3 is made up of 17 amino acids. V gave up 5 bases and J gave up 0 bases, with 21 bases separating them. Germline lookup yields CDR1 DFQATT and CDR2 SNEGSKA (reference sequence). CDR3 region: CSAGNPSIRTSTDTQYF. CDR3 nucleotides: TGCAGTGCTGGGAACCCGAGCATAAGAACTAGCACAGATACGCAGTATTTT.

The chain couples TRBV7-2 to TRBJ1-1; D gene uncertain. The germline CDR1 and CDR2 sequences are SGHTA and FQGNSA. The CDR3 sequence is 14 residues long. Between the trimmed V and J ends, which lost 1 base and 3 bases, there was a span of 9 bases. CDR3 coding DNA: TGTGCCAGCAGCTTAGTCGTCGGCGACACTGAAGCTTTCTTT. Translated, it gives CASSLVVGDTEAFF.

Note on this clonotype: Possible read error: a much larger clone is one base away. The chain has TRBV20-1 and TRBJ2-1; possible D gene TRBD2, 7 bases. Judging by the DNA end, TRBJ2-7 fits better; the J call may be wrong. This CDR3 region has 14 residues. Germline assignment: CDR1 DFQATT and CDR2 SNEGSKA (reference sequence). CDR3 coding DNA: TGCAGTGCTAGAGGGGGGGGGCAGAAAAATGAGCAGTACTTC. Protein sequence: CSARGGGQKNEQYF.

The V gene is TRBV27, the J gene TRBJ1-4; perhaps TRBD1 as D (6 bases). Germline V gene sequence: CDR1 MNHEY, CDR2 SMNVEV (reference sequence). The CDR3 loop spans 16 amino acids. V lost 5 bases, J lost 8 bases, and 21 bases lay in between. In DNA form, the CDR3 reads TGTGCCAGCAGTACGGGGCAGAAGGGGGGTGGCGAAAAACTGTTTTTT. Its protein product is CASSTGQKGGGEKLFF.

The chain combines TRBV29-1 with TRBJ1-4; weak D call: TRBD1 (6 bases). Trimming took 1 base from V and 7 from J, leaving 10 bases between them. Per the germline V gene, CDR1 is SQVTM and CDR2 is ANQGSEA. The CDR3 spans 13 residues. The chain's CDR3 is CSVEGTAREKLFF. CDR3 nucleotide sequence: TGCAGCGTTGAAGGGACAGCCCGTGAAAAACTGTTTTTT.

The table lists this clonotype with many counts. The chain employs TRBV20-1 and TRBJ1-6, with D unclear. The CDR3 loop spans 14 amino acids. V was shortened by 0 bases and J by 7 bases, with 10 bases between the two germline ends. CDR1 is DFQATT, CDR2 SNEGSKA, per germline (reference sequence). CDR3 protein: CSARDQRHNSPLHF. Written as DNA, the CDR3 is TGCAGTGCTAGAGATCAGCGCCACAATTCACCCCTCCACTTT.

Remarks on this clonotype: The junction and the germline gene differ at one end; a read error may be behind it. This rearrangement joins TRBV28 to TRBJ2-2, with 10 nucleotides matching TRBD2. Germline assignment: CDR1 MDHEN and CDR2 SYDVKM. The CDR3 length is 20 residues. The CDR3, as DNA: TGCGCCAGCAGTTTAATGGCCCCCAATGGACTAGCGGAGAACACCGGGGAGCTGTTTTTT. It specifies CASSLMAPNGLAENTGELFF.

The V call is TRBV20-1, the J call TRBJ2-7; 10 nucleotides agree with TRBD2. This CDR3 spans 13 amino acids. The J segment lost 10 bases and the V segment lost 0 bases, leaving 6 bases of the junction unmatched. Germline loops: CDR1 DFQATT, CDR2 SNEGSKA (reference sequence). The CDR3 bases are TGCAGTGCTAGAGACCCTCGGACTAGCGGACAGTACTTC. It encodes CSARDPRTSGQYF.

Of note for this clonotype: This clone may be a read error of a much larger clone one base away. The chain uses TRBV7-2 and TRBJ1-1; weak D call: TRBD1 (5 bases). Trimming took 5 bases from V and 9 from J, leaving 13 bases between them. CDR1 is SGHTA and CDR2 is FQGNSA in the germline V gene. The CDR3 has 12 residues. CDR3 region: CASSDRQPQAFF. DNA of the CDR3: TGTGCCAGCAGCGATCGACAGCCTCAAGCTTTCTTT. Full variable domain (rest looked up from reference TRBV7-2 and TRBJ1-1): GAGVSQSPSNKVTEKGKDVELRCDPISGHTALYWYRQSLGQGLEFLIYFQGNSAPDKSGLPSDRFSAERTGGSVSTLTIQRTQQEDSAVYLCASSDRQPQAFFGQGTRLTVV.

The genes are TRBV7-8 and TRBJ2-7, with D possibly matching TRBD1 (8 bases). Trimming took 1 base from V and 2 from J, leaving 18 bases between them. The CDR3 runs to 17 residues. Germline V gives CDR1 SGHVS, CDR2 FQNEAQ. CDR3 bases: TGTGCCAGCAGCTTAGGTATGGGAGGGACAGGTGCCTACGAGCAGTACTTC. Translated: CASSLGMGGTGAYEQYF.

Worth noting for this clonotype: This may come from a read error, since a much larger clone is one base off. This chain joins TRBV6-5 and TRBJ2-5, with 9 bases that match TRBD1. Germline V CDR1 and CDR2: MNHEY, SVGAGI. The CDR3 is 13 residues long. Trimming took 5 bases from V and 11 from J; bases not matched to a gene: 9. The CDR3 sequence: CASSDTGTGQQYF. Written as DNA, the CDR3 is TGTGCCAGCAGTGACACGGGGACAGGGCAGCAGTACTTC.

A word on this clonotype: A much bigger clone sits one base away, suggesting this may be a read error. This CDR3 reads CASSVVQGYDEQYF. CDR3 nucleotides: TGTGCCAGCAGTGTTGTACAGGGGTACGACGAGCAGTACTTC. The chain combines TRBV28 with TRBJ2-7, with 7 bases aligning to TRBD1. The CDR3 totals 14 residues. V shed 5 bases and J 5 bases; nucleotides not matched to a gene: 9. The germline V gene encodes CDR1 MDHEN and CDR2 SYDVKM.

The J gene is TRBJ2-7, the V gene TRBV10-3; the D is unclear. Trimming took 4 bases from V and 3 from J, leaving 16 bases between them. Per the germline V gene, CDR1 is ENHRY and CDR2 is SYGVKD. The CDR3 consists of 15 residues. The CDR3 reads CAISASSGSNYEQYF. CDR3 bases: TGTGCCATCAGTGCATCCTCCGGGTCAAACTACGAGCAGTACTTC.

This clonotype has just a few counts. The chain uses TRBV13 and TRBJ2-1, with 10 bases fitting TRBD2. V trimming: 8 bases; J trimming: 9 bases; junction bases outside the gene matches: 13. The CDR3 covers 15 residues. The germline CDR1 and CDR2 sequences are PRHDT and FYEKMQ (reference sequence). CDR3 sequence reads: CASGTSGIDGGEQFF. CDR3 DNA sequence: TGTGCCAGCGGAACTAGCGGGATAGATGGGGGTGAGCAGTTCTTC.

This clonotype has just a few counts. The V gene is TRBV28, the J gene TRBJ2-7, with D perhaps TRBD2 (6 bases). Trimming pared 7 bases from V and 2 bases from J, leaving 18 bases between. The CDR3 spans 15 residues. Germline V gene data show CDR1 as MDHEN and CDR2 as SYDVKM. The CDR3 sequence is CASTSPAGFTYEQYF. Here the CDR3 DNA reads TGTGCCAGCACCTCCCCAGCGGGCTTCACCTACGAGCAGTACTTC.

This clonotype was observed a few times. The rearrangement uses TRBV29-1 and TRBJ2-5; 7 bases match TRBD2. This CDR3 has 14 amino acids. The trim removed 4 bases at V and 4 bases at J, leaving 9 bases unmatched. Germline lookup yields CDR1 SQVTM and CDR2 ANQGSEA. Here the CDR3 reads CSVGGGILGETQYF. The CDR3 bases are TGCAGCGTTGGGGGGGGTATTCTGGGAGAGACCCAGTACTTC.

The gene calls are TRBV5-1 and TRBJ2-6, with D perhaps matching TRBD1 (5 bases). Deletions cut 4 bases from V and 0 bases from J, with 11 bases between. The germline V gene encodes CDR1 SGHRS and CDR2 YFSETQ. The length of the CDR3 is 16 residues. CDR3 in DNA: TGCGCCAGCAGCGCCGGACAACGCTCTGGGGCCAACGTCCTGACTTTC. Amino acids: CASSAGQRSGANVLTF.

The sample holds a few counts of this clonotype. Sequence at one end of the junction differs from germline and may be a read error. The chain employs TRBV27 and TRBJ2-3; D gene ambiguous. The germline gives CDR1 MNHEY, CDR2 SMNVEV (reference sequence). The CDR3 extends over 12 amino acids. CDR3: CASRFRWDTQYF. The DNA for the CDR3 is TGTGCCAGCCGTTTTAGGTGGGATACGCAGTATTTT.

CDR3 sequence: CASSPLSGQGRSGANVLTF. The CDR3 DNA sequence: TGTGCCAGCTCACCACTCTCGGGACAAGGTCGCTCTGGGGCCAACGTCCTGACTTTC. The chain uses TRBV18 and TRBJ2-6; D might be TRBD1 (6 bases). Germline CDR1 is KGHSH and CDR2 is LQKENI. Trimming cost V 1 base and J 0 bases, with 16 bases left between them. CDR3 length: 19 amino acids.

This clonotype came up a few times. The chain combines TRBV20-1 with TRBJ1-5; no reliable D call. Germline V gives CDR1 DFQATT, CDR2 SNEGSKA (reference sequence). This CDR3 has 15 amino acids. Trimming took off 0 bases at V and 0 bases at J, with 9 bases between the two ends. The CDR3 bases are TGCAGTGCTAGAGATGCGAGAGTTAGCAATCAGCCCCAGCATTTT. The encoded protein is CSARDARVSNQPQHF.

The V and J genes are TRBV30 and TRBJ2-4, with 15 positions matching TRBD2. Per the germline V gene, CDR1 is GTSNPN and CDR2 is SVGIG (reference sequence). This CDR3 comprises 14 residues. V shed 3 bases and J 13 bases; nucleotides not matched to a gene: 7. Here the CDR3 reads CAWRQGLAGGQQYF. CDR3 DNA: TGTGCCTGGAGGCAGGGACTAGCGGGAGGTCAGCAGTACTTC.

The rearrangement uses TRBV18 and TRBJ1-2, with D unclear. Germline CDR1 and CDR2: KGHSH and LQKENI. The CDR3 is 15 amino acids. Trimming left V 0 bases short and J 4 bases short, with 12 bases between. In DNA, the CDR3 is TGTGCCAGCTCACCACCCGGGCAGCTGGGCTATGGCTACACCTTC. This translates into CASSPPGQLGYGYTF.

This rearrangement joins TRBV21-1 to TRBJ2-5; the table's D call, TRBD2, has no DNA check behind it. TRBV21-1 is deemed a pseudogene. This CDR3 contains 18 residues. Here the CDR3 reads CASSKACSASGRVETQYF. In nucleotides, the CDR3 is TGTGCCAGCAGCAAAGCGTGTTCGGCTAGCGGGAGAGTTGAGACCCAGTACTTC.

This clonotype has a handful of counts. The chain is built from TRBV6-2 or TRBV6-3 and TRBJ2-5, with a weak D call TRBD2 (6 bases). The germline CDR1 and CDR2 sequences are MNHEY and SVGEGT. V gave up 5 bases and J gave up 1 base, with 20 bases separating them. This CDR3 comprises 17 residues. In nucleotides, the CDR3 is TGTGCCAGCAGTCCCCTACTCTTAGCGGACGTCCAAGAGACCCAGTACTTC. Translating gives CASSPLLLADVQETQYF.

This clonotype occurred a few times. The rearrangement joins TRBV5-1 to TRBJ2-4, with TRBD2 matching 13 bases. With 3 bases clipped from V and 6 bases from J, the junction kept 12 bases outside the gene matches. CDR3 size: 18 residues. CDR1 and CDR2 (germline): SGHRS, YFSETQ. CDR3 coding DNA: TGCGCCAGCAGCTACGGATGGACTAGCGGGAGCGGCGCAAACATTCAGTACTTC. Its translation is CASSYGWTSGSGANIQYF.

In its sample, this clonotype was seen many times. The genes are TRBV20-1 and TRBJ2-7; the D is unclear. The germline gives CDR1 DFQATT, CDR2 SNEGSKA (reference sequence). This CDR3 spans 11 amino acids. Trimming took off 2 bases at V and 1 base at J, with 3 bases between the two ends. DNA of the CDR3: TGCAGTGCTAGATCGTCCTACGAGCAGTACTTC. Protein sequence: CSARSSYEQYF.

This sequence joins TRBV7-2 and TRBJ2-5; 8 positions agree with TRBD2. The ends lost 5 bases at V and 4 bases at J; junction bases unmatched: 9. Germline loops: CDR1 SGHTA, CDR2 FQGNSA. This CDR3 has 15 residues. CDR3 bases: TGTGCCAGCAGCCGGCCCCATACTAGCGGAGAGACCCAGTACTTC. Translated: CASSRPHTSGETQYF. The variable domain in full, completed from reference TRBV7-2 and TRBJ2-5, reads GAGVSQSPSNKVTEKGKDVELRCDPISGHTALYWYRQSLGQGLEFLIYFQGNSAPDKSGLPSDRFSAERTGGSVSTLTIQRTQQEDSAVYLCASSRPHTSGETQYFGPGTRLLVL.

This CDR3 reads CSVALWGANTEAFF. CDR3 nucleotides: TGCAGCGTTGCGCTCTGGGGGGCGAACACTGAAGCTTTCTTT. The V call is TRBV29-1, the J call TRBJ1-1; tentative D call: TRBD1 (6 bases). Germline CDR1 SQVTM, CDR2 ANQGSEA. The V gene lost 4 bases and the J gene lost 1 base, with 13 bases spanning the gap. The CDR3 consists of 14 residues.

This chain uses TRBV6-1 with TRBJ1-2; TRBD1 might be the D (5 bases). The germline gives CDR1 MNHNS, CDR2 SASEGT. V was shortened by 7 bases and J by 4 bases, with 16 bases between the two germline ends. CDR3 length: 14 amino acids. The chain's CDR3 is CASKWDLDGYGYTF. In nucleotides, the CDR3 is TGTGCCAGCAAGTGGGACCTAGACGGCTATGGCTACACCTTC.

A few counts support this clonotype. The chain links TRBV5-1 to TRBJ2-1, with TRBD2 identical over 8 bases. V trimming: 2 bases; J trimming: 2 bases; junction bases outside the gene matches: 6. Germline-derived CDR1 and CDR2 are SGHRS and YFSETQ. CDR3 size: 16 residues. CDR3 sequence (DNA): TGCGCCAGCAGCTTTAGTACTAGCGGAACCTACAATGAGCAGTTCTTC. Translation gives CASSFSTSGTYNEQFF.

The chain uses TRBV5-1 and TRBJ2-5; 9 bases align to TRBD1. Trimming removed 0 bases from V and 4 bases from J; junction bases left unmatched: 4. This CDR3 is 15 amino acids long. In germline, CDR1 is SGHRS, CDR2 YFSETQ. For the CDR3, the DNA is TGCGCCAGCAGCTTGGGGACAGGGGTCCCAGAGACCCAGTACTTC. Protein product: CASSLGTGVPETQYF.

The genes are TRBV9 and TRBJ1-1; 7 bases are a match to TRBD1. After removal of 0 bases from V and 4 bases from J, the junction contained 6 bases not matched to a gene. Looked up from germline, CDR1 is SGDLS and CDR2 is YYNGEE. The CDR3 length is 15 residues. The CDR3 nucleotides are TGTGCCAGCAGCGTAGTTGCGACAGGGCCCACTGAAGCTTTCTTT. This sequence encodes CASSVVATGPTEAFF.